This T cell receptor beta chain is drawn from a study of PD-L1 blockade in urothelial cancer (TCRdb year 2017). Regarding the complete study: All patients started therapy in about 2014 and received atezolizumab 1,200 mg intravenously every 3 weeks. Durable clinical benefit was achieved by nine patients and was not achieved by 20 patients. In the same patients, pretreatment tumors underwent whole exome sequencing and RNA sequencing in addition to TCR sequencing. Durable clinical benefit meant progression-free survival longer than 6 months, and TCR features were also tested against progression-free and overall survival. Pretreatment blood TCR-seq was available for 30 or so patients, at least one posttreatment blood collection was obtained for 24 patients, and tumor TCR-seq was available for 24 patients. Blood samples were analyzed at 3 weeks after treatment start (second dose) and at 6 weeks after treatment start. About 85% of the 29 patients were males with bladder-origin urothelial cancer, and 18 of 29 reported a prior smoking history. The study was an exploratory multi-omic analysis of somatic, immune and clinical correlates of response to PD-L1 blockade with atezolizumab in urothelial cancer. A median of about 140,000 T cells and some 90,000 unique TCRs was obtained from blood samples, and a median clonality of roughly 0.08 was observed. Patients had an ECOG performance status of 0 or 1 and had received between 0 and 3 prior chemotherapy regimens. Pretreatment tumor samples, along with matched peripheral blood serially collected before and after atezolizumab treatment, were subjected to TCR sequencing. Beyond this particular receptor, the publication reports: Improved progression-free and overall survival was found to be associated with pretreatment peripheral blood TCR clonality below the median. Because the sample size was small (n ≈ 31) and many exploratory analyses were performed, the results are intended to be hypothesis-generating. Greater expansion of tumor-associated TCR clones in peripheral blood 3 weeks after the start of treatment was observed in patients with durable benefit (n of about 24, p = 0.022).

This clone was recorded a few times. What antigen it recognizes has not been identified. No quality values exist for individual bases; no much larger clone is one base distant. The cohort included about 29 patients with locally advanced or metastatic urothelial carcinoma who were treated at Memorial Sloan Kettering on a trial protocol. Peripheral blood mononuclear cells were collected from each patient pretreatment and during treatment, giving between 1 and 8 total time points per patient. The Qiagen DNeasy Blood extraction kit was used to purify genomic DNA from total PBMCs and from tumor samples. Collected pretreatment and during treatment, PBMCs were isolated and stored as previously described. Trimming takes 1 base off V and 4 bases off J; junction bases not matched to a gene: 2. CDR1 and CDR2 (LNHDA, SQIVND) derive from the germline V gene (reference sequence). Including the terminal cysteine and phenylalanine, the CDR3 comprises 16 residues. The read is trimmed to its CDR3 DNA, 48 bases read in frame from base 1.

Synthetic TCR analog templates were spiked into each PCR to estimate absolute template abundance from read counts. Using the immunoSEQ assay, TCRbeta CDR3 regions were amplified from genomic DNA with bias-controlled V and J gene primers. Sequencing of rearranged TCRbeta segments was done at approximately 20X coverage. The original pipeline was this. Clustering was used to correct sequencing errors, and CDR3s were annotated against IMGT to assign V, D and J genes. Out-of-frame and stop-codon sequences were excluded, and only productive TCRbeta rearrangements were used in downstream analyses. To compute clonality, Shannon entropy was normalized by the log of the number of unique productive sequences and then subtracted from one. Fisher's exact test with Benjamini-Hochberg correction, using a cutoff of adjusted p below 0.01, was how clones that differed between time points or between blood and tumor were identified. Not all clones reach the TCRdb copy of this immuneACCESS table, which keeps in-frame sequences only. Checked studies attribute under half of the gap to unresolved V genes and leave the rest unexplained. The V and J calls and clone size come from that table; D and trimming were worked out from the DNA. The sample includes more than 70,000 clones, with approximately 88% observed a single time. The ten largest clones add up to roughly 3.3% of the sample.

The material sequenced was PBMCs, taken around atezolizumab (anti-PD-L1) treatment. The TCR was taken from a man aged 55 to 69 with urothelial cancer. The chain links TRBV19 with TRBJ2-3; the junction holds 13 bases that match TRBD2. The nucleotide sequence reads TGTGCCAGTAGTATAGGACTAGCGGGGGGCCCAGATACGCAGTATTTT. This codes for CASSIGLAGGPDTQYF.